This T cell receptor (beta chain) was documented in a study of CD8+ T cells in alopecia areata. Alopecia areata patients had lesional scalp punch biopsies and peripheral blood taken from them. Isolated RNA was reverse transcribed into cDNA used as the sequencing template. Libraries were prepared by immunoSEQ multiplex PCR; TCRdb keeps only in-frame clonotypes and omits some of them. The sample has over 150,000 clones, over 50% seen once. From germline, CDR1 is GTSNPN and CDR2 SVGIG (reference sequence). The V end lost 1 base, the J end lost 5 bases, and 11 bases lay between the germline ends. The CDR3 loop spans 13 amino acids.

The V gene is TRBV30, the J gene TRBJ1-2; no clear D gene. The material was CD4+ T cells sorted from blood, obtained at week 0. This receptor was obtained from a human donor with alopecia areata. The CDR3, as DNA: TGTGCCTGGAGTGCTCACCTACTTTATGGCTACACCTTC. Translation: CAWSAHLLYGYTF.